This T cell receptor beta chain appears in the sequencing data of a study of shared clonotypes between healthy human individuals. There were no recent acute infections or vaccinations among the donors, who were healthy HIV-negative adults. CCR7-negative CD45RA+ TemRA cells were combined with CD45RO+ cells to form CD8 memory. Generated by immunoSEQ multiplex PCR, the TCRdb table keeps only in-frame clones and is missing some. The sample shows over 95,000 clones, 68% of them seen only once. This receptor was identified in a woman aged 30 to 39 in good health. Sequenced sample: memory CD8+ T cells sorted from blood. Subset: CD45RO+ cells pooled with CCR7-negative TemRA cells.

This CDR3 reads CASMGEVHNEQFF. In DNA form, the CDR3 reads TGTGCCAGCATGGGAGAAGTCCACAATGAGCAGTTCTTC. This chain connects TRBV27 to TRBJ2-1, with D perhaps TRBD2 (5 bases). The V and J ends lost 7 bases and 5 bases respectively, with 12 bases between them. In germline, CDR1 is MNHEY, CDR2 SMNVEV (reference sequence). The length of the CDR3 is 13 residues.